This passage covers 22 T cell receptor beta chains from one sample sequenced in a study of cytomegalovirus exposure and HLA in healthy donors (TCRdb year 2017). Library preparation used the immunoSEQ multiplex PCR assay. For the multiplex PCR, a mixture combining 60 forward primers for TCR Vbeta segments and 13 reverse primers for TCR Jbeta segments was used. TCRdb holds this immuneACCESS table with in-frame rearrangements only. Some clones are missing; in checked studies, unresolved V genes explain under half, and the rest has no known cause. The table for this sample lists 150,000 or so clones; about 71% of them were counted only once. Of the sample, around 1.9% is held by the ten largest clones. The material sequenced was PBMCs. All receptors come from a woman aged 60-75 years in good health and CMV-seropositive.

The CDR3 region is CASSFRSPNTEAFF. Here the CDR3 DNA reads TGTGCCAGCAGTTTTCGGAGTCCCAATACTGAAGCTTTCTTT. The chain recombines TRBV27 with TRBJ1-1, with D unresolved. V dropped 3 bases and J dropped 5 bases, with 13 bases sitting between them. The CDR3 is made up of 14 amino acids. CDR1 and CDR2 (germline): MNHEY, SMNVEV (reference sequence).

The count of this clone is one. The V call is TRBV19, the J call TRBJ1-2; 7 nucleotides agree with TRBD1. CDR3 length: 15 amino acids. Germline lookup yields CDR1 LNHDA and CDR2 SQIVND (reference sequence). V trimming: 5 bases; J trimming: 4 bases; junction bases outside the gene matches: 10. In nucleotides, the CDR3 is TGTGCCAGTAGTCCGACAGGGATCGCCCCCTATGGCTACACCTTC. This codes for CASSPTGIAPYGYTF.

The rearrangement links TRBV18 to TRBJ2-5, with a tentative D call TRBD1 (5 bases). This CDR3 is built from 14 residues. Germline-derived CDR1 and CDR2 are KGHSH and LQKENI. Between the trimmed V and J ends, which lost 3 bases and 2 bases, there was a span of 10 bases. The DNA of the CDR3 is TGTGCCAGCTCACCTCTACAGGAACAAGAGACCCAGTACTTC. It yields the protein CASSPLQEQETQYF.

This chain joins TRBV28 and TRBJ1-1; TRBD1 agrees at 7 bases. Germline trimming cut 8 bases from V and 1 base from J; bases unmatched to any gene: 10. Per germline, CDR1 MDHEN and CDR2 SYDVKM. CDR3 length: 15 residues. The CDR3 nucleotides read TGTGCCAGCGGACCCCAGACAGGGCCGAACACTGAAGCTTTCTTT. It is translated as CASGPQTGPNTEAFF.

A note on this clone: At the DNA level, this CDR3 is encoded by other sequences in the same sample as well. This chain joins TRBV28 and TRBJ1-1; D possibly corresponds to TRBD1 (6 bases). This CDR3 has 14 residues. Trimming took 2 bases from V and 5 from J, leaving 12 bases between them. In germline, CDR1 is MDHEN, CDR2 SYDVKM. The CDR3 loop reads CASSLGGLRTEAFF. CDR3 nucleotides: TGTGCCAGCAGTTTAGGGGGCTTGAGGACTGAAGCTTTCTTT.

CDR3 coding DNA: TGTGCCAGTATGTCACAGGGGATGACTAATGAAAAACTGTTTTTT. Residues: CASMSQGMTNEKLFF. The J gene is TRBJ1-4, the V gene TRBV19; TRBD1 aligns across 7 bases. J gave up 2 bases and V 7 bases, and 7 bases lay outside the gene matches. The CDR3 contains 15 residues. From germline, CDR1 is LNHDA and CDR2 SQIVND (reference sequence).

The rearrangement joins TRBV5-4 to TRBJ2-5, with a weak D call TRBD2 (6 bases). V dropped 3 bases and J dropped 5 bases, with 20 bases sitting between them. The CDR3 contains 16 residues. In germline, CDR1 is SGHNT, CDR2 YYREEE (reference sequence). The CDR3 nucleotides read TGTGCCAGCAGCTCCCATCATCCGGGAGCGACGGAGACCCAGTACTTC. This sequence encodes CASSSHHPGATETQYF.

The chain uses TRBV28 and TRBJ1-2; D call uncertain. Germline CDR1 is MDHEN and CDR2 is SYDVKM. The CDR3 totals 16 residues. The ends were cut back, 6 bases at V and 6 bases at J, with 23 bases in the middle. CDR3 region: CASSAMVGRRWNGYTF. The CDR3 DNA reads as TGTGCCAGCAGCGCTATGGTGGGTCGGCGGTGGAATGGCTACACCTTC.

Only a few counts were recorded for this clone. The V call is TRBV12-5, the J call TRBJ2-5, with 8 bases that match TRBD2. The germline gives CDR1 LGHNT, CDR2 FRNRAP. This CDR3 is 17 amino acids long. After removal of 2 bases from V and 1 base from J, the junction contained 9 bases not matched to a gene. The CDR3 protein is CASGLNGLAGTQETQYF. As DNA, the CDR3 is TGTGCTAGTGGTTTGAATGGCCTAGCGGGTACCCAAGAGACCCAGTACTTC.

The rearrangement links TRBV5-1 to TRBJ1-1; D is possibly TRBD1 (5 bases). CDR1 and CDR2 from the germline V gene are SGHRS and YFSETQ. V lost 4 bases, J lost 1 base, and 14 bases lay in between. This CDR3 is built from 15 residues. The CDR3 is CASSQGGTGNTEAFF. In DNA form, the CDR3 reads TGCGCCAGCAGCCAGGGAGGGACCGGGAACACTGAAGCTTTCTTT.

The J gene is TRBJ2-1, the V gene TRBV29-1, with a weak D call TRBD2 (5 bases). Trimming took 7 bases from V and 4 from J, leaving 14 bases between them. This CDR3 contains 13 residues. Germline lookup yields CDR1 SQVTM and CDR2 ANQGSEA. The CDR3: CSESAGTYNEQFF. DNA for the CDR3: TGCAGCGAATCGGCGGGCACTTACAATGAGCAGTTCTTC.

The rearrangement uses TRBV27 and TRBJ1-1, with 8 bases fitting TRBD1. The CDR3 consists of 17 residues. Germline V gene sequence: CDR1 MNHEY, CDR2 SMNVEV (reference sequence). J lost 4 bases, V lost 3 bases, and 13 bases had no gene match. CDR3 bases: TGTGCCAGCAGTTTCACCGAGCGGCAGGGGGCCTTCACTGAAGCTTTCTTT. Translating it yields CASSFTERQGAFTEAFF.

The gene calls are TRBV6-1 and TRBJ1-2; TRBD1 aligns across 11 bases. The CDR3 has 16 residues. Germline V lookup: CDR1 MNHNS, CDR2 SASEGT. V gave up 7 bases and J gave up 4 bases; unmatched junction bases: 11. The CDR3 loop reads CASIGASGQGGYGYTF. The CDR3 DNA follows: TGTGCCAGCATTGGAGCTTCGGGACAGGGGGGCTATGGCTACACCTTC.

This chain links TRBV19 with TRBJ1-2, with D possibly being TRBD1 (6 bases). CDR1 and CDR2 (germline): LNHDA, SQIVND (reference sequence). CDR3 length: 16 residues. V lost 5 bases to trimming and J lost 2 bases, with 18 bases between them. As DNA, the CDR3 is TGTGCCAGTAGTGTCACCTCAGGGGTGAGCAACTATGGCTACACCTTC. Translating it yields CASSVTSGVSNYGYTF.

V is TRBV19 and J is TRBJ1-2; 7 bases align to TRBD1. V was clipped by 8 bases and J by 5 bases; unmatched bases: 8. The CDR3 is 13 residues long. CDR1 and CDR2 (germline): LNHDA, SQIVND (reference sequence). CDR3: CASSRDSQYGYTF. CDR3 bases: TGTGCCAGTTCTCGGGACAGCCAATATGGCTACACCTTC.

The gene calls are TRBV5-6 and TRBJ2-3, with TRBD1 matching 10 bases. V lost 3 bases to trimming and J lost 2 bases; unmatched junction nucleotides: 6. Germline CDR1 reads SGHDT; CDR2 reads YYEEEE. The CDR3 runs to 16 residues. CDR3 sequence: CASSSPGQGNTDTQYF. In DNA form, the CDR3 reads TGTGCCAGCAGCTCCCCGGGACAGGGGAACACAGATACGCAGTATTTT.

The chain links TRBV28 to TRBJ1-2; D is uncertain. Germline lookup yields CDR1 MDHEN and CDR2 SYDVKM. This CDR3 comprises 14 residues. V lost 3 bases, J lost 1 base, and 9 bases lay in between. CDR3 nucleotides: TGTGCCAGCAGTTTCTTCTCTCTTAACTATGGCTACACCTTC. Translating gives CASSFFSLNYGYTF.

The CDR3 DNA reads TGTGCCAGCAGCCAAGTGGCCGAGCGGGGGACCCAGTACTTC. It translates to CASSQVAERGTQYF. The chain joins TRBV14 to TRBJ2-5; the match to TRBD2 covers 7 bases. The CDR3 covers 14 residues. V lost 1 base to trimming and J lost 7 bases; unmatched junction nucleotides: 6. Germline loops: CDR1 SGHDN, CDR2 FVKESK.

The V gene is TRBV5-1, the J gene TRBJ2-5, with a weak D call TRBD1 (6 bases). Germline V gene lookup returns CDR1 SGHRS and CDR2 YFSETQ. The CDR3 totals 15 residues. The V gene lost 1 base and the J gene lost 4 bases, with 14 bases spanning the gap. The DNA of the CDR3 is TGCGCCAGCAGCTTGCAGGGGCTCTCGGGAGAGACCCAGTACTTC. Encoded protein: CASSLQGLSGETQYF.

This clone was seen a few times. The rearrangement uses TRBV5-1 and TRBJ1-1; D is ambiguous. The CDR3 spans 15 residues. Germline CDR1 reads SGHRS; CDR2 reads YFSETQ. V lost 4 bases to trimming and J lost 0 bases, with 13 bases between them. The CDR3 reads CASSQDGVVNTEAFF. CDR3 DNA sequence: TGCGCCAGCAGCCAAGACGGAGTCGTGAACACTGAAGCTTTCTTT.

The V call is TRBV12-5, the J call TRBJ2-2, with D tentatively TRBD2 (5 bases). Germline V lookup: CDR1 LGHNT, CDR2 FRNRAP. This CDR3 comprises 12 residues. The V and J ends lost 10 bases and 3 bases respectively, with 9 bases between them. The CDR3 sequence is CATGRDTGELFF. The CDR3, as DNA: TGTGCTACCGGGCGGGACACCGGGGAGCTGTTTTTT.

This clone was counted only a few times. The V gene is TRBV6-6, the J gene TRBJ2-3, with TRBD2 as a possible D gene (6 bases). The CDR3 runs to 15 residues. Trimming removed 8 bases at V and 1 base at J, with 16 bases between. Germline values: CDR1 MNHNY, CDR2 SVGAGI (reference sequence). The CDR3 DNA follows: TGTGCCAGCGGGGAGAGGCGGGACGGCACAGATACGCAGTATTTT. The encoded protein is CASGERRDGTDTQYF.